This TCR beta chain was captured by sequencing in a study of cytomegalovirus exposure and HLA in healthy donors. Germline assignment: CDR1 MNHNS and CDR2 SASEGT. The CDR3 runs to 10 residues. 60 Vbeta and 13 Jbeta primers were used in PCR. Sequencing was performed with immunoSEQ multiplex PCR; in TCRdb, only in-frame clones are kept and a portion is missing. This table lists under 60,000 clones. Details on this clone: Antigen specificity is unknown. At one end, the junction sequence differs from germline, possibly due to a read error. Other DNA sequences in this specimen translate into the identical CDR3.

Whole-study findings and limits: Association with HLA alleles at 0.05 false discovery rate was found for 16,951 TCR beta sequences in a later analysis.

Sequencing was carried out using PBMCs. The gene calls are TRBV6-1 and TRBJ1-1; 7 positions match TRBD1. This TCR derives from a woman aged 25 to 39 in good health and CMV-seropositive. CDR3 sequence reads: CASMDREAFF. The CDR3 DNA is TGTGCAAGCATGGACAGGGAAGCTTTCTTT.